These T cell receptor beta chains were read from a single sample in a study of CD8 T cells in ankylosing spondylitis. Via MiXCR, TCRdb re-called the 5' RACE reads, giving one row per CDR3 protein. The sample has 250,000 to 350,000 distinct CDR3 sequences, around 20% seen once. Sequencing input: blood, either unsorted or a sorted T cell fraction (not recorded which). All receptors come from a male donor with ankylosing spondylitis or in good health (not recorded which). CDR3s include the opening cysteine and the closing phenylalanine or tryptophan. Each record gives: clone size, D gene, V gene, J gene, CDR3 protein, CDR3 DNA. The D gene is left open where the match is weak. Size is stated for part of the rows, as once, few or many counts, or as a class when the clone is expanded.

clone size: .; D gene: TRBD2; V gene: TRBV7-3; J gene: TRBJ2-3; CDR3 protein: CASSLNRGRWGTDTQYF; CDR3 DNA: TGTGCCAGCAGCTTAAATCGCGGGAGATGGGGCACAGATACGCAGTATTTT
clone size: many; D gene: .; V gene: TRBV9; J gene: TRBJ1-5; CDR3 protein: CASSVGPNWEPQHF; CDR3 DNA: TGTGCCAGCAGCGTCGGACCAAACTGGGAGCCCCAGCATTTT
clone size: .; D gene: .; V gene: TRBV5-1; J gene: TRBJ2-2; CDR3 protein: CASRQYSSGANTGELFF; CDR3 DNA: TGCGCCAGCAGACAATACTCAAGCGGAGCGAACACCGGGGAGCTGTTTTTT
clone size: .; D gene: TRBD1; V gene: TRBV2; J gene: TRBJ1-4; CDR3 protein: CASSQTGIFSKLFF; CDR3 DNA: TGTGCCAGCAGCCAGACAGGGATATTTTCAAAACTGTTTTTT
clone size: many; D gene: .; V gene: TRBV6-5; J gene: TRBJ2-2; CDR3 protein: CASSWRNTGELFF; CDR3 DNA: TGTGCCAGCAGTTGGCGGAACACCGGGGAGCTGTTTTTT
clone size: .; D gene: TRBD1; V gene: TRBV24-1; J gene: TRBJ2-1; CDR3 protein: CATSRTGETNEQFF; CDR3 DNA: TGTGCCACCAGCCGGACAGGAGAGACTAATGAGCAGTTCTTC
clone size: .; D gene: .; V gene: TRBV5-1; J gene: TRBJ2-5; CDR3 protein: CASSLETVGTQYF; CDR3 DNA: TGCGCCAGCAGCTTGGAAACTGTGGGGACCCAGTACTTC
clone size: .; D gene: TRBD2; V gene: TRBV20-1; J gene: TRBJ2-2; CDR3 protein: CGRLAGSGTGELFF; CDR3 DNA: TGCGGACGACTAGCCGGAAGCGGCACCGGGGAGCTGTTTTTT
clone size: few; D gene: TRBD1; V gene: TRBV24-1; J gene: TRBJ2-1; CDR3 protein: CATSDSSVGQGRNEKFF; CDR3 DNA: TGTGCCACCAGTGATTCCTCGGTGGGACAGGGCCGCAATGAGAAGTTCTTC
clone size: .; D gene: .; V gene: TRBV5-6; J gene: TRBJ1-1; CDR3 protein: CASSLPYSATEAFF; CDR3 DNA: TGTGCCAGCAGCTTGCCGTACTCAGCCACTGAAGCTTTCTTT
clone size: many; D gene: .; V gene: TRBV7-8; J gene: TRBJ2-3; CDR3 protein: CASSLVYGSTDTQYF; CDR3 DNA: TGTGCCAGCAGCTTAGTATACGGGAGCACAGATACGCAGTATTTT
clone size: few; D gene: .; V gene: TRBV10-3; J gene: TRBJ2-3; CDR3 protein: CAISRRGPTSTDTQYF; CDR3 DNA: TGTGCCATCAGCCGGCGGGGACCGACTAGCACAGATACGCAGTATTTT
clone size: .; D gene: .; V gene: TRBV12-3/TRBV12-4; J gene: TRBJ1-1; CDR3 protein: CASSFWGGTEAFF; CDR3 DNA: TGTGCCAGCAGTTTTTGGGGTGGCACTGAAGCTTTCTTT
clone size: few; D gene: TRBD2; V gene: TRBV5-1; J gene: TRBJ2-2; CDR3 protein: CASSGLAGDTGELFF; CDR3 DNA: TGCGCCAGCAGCGGACTAGCGGGGGACACCGGGGAGCTGTTTTTT
clone size: .; D gene: .; V gene: TRBV5-1; J gene: TRBJ2-1; CDR3 protein: CASSLASGLANEQFF; CDR3 DNA: TGCGCCAGCAGCTTGGCCTCGGGGCTGGCCAATGAGCAGTTCTTC
clone size: .; D gene: .; V gene: TRBV12-3/TRBV12-4; J gene: TRBJ2-2; CDR3 protein: CASTCAQRGELFF; CDR3 DNA: TGTGCCAGCACCTGCGCCCAAAGAGGGGAGCTGTTTTTT
clone size: .; D gene: TRBD2; V gene: TRBV28; J gene: TRBJ2-1; CDR3 protein: CASSLPSGRALNEQFF; CDR3 DNA: TGTGCCAGCAGTTTGCCCAGCGGGAGGGCCCTCAATGAGCAGTTCTTC
clone size: .; D gene: TRBD2; V gene: TRBV20-1; J gene: TRBJ2-5; CDR3 protein: CSTLNGLEGETQYF; CDR3 DNA: TGCAGTACCCTTAATGGACTAGAGGGGGAGACCCAGTACTTC
clone size: .; D gene: .; V gene: TRBV5-4; J gene: TRBJ1-4; CDR3 protein: CASSLGFGEKLFF; CDR3 DNA: TGTGCCAGCAGCTTGGGGTTTGGTGAAAAACTGTTTTTT
clone size: once; D gene: TRBD1; V gene: TRBV28; J gene: TRBJ2-3; CDR3 protein: CASSQQTGSTDTQYF; CDR3 DNA: TGTGCCAGCAGCCAACAGACAGGGAGCACAGATACGCAGTATTTT
clone size: many; D gene: .; V gene: TRBV9; J gene: TRBJ1-1; CDR3 protein: CASSVGGMNTEAFF; CDR3 DNA: TGTGCCAGCAGCGTAGGGGGGATGAACACTGAAGCTTTCTTT
clone size: few; D gene: .; V gene: TRBV7-6; J gene: TRBJ2-1; CDR3 protein: CASSLGGSGPLGHNEQFF; CDR3 DNA: TGTGCCAGCAGCTTAGGGGGTTCGGGCCCCCTGGGACACAATGAGCAGTTCTTC
clone size: .; D gene: .; V gene: TRBV12-3/TRBV12-4; J gene: TRBJ2-2; CDR3 protein: CASSFRSPNTGELFF; CDR3 DNA: TGTGCCAGCAGTTTCCGCAGTCCGAACACCGGGGAGCTGTTTTTT